This TCR beta chain is drawn from a study of T-cell reconstitution after alpha-beta-depleted transplantation in children. This CDR3 contains 15 residues. The V end was cut by 0 bases, the J end by 6 bases, with 12 bases between. This clonotype was counted a few times. During its preparation, the TCRbeta library received unique molecular identifiers. TCRdb redid the calling of the PCR reads with MiXCR, one entry per CDR3 protein. The data hold roughly 350,000 distinct CDR3 sequences, with approximately 10% observed a single time. The source material was PBMCs from the stem cell graft donor, sampled from the stem cell graft. This sequence was found in a human donor who donated a stem cell graft to a child with acute lymphoblastic leukemia. The J gene is TRBJ2-1, the V gene TRBV12-3 or TRBV12-4; possibly TRBD2 for D (6 bases). For the CDR3, the DNA is TGTGCCAGCAGTTTAGCTGGGACTCCTGCCAATGAGCAGTTCTTC. It encodes CASSLAGTPANEQFF.